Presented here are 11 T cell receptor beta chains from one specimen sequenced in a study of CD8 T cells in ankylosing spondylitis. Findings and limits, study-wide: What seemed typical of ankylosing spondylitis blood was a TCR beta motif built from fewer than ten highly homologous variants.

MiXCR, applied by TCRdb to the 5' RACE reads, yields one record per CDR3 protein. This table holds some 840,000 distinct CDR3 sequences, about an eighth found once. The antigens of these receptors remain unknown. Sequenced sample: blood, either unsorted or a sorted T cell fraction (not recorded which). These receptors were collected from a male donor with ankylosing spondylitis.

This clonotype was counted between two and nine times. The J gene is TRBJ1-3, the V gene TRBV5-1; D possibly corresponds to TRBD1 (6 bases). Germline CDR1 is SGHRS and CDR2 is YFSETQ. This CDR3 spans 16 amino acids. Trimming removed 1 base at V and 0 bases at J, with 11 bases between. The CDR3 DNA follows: TGCGCCAGCAGCTTGTTGGGGGCCTCCTCTGGAAACACCATATATTTT. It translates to CASSLLGASSGNTIYF.

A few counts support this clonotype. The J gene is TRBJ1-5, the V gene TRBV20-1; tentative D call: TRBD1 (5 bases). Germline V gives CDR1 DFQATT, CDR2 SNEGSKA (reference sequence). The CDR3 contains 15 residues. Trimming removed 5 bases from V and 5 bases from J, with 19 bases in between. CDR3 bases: TGCAGTGCTTTTTCCGGTGGGGCGCGAGATCAGCCCCAGCATTTT. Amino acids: CSAFSGGARDQPQHF.

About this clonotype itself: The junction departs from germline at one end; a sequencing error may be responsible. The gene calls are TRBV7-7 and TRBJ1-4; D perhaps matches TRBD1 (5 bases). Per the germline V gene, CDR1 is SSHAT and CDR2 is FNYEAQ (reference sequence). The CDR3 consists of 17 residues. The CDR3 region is CASSLGDPTEVAEKLSF. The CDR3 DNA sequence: TGTGCTAGCAGCTTAGGGGACCCGACAGAAGTGGCTGAAAAACTGTCTTTT.

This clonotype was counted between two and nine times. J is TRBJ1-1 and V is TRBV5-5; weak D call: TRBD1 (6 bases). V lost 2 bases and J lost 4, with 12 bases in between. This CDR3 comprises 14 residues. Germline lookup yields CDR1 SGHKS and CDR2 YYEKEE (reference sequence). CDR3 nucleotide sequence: TGTGCCAGCAGCTTAGGGGGTCTGGTCACTGAAGCTTTCTTT. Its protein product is CASSLGGLVTEAFF.

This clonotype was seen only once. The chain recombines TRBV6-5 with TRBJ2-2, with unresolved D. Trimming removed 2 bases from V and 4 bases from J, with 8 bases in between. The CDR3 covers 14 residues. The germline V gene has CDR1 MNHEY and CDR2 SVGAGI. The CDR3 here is CASSYGWTTGELFF. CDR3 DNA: TGTGCCAGCAGTTACGGTTGGACCACCGGGGAGCTGTTTTTT.

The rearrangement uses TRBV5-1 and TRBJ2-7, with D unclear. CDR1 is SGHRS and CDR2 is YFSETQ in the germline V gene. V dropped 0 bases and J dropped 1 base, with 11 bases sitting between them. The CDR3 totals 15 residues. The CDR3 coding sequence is TGCGCCAGCAGCTTGGTTACGGGCAGATCCTACGAGCAGTACTTC. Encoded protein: CASSLVTGRSYEQYF.

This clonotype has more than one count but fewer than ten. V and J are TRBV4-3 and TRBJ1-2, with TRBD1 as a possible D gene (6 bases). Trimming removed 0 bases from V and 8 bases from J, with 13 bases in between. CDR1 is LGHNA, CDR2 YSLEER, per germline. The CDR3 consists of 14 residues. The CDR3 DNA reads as TGCGCCAGCAGCCAAGATCTTTGGACAGAAGGCTACACCTTC. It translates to CASSQDLWTEGYTF.

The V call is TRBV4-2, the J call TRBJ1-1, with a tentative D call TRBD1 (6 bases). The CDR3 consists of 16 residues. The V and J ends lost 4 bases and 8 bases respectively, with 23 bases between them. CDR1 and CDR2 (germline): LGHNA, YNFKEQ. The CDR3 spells CASSRRAGTGTNEAFF. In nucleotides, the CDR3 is TGTGCCAGCAGCCGGCGGGCGGGAACCGGGACAAACGAAGCTTTCTTT.

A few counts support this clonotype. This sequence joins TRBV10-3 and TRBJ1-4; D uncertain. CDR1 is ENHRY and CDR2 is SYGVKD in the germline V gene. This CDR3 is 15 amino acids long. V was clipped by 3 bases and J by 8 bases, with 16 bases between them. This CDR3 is CAISEAGRPGEKLFF. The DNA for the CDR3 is TGTGCCATCAGTGAAGCGGGGAGGCCGGGAGAAAAACTGTTTTTT.

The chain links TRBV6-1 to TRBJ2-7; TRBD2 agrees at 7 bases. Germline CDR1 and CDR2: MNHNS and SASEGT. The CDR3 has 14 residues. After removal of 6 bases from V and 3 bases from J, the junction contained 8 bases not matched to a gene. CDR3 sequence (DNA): TGTGCCAGCAGGCGGACTAGAGCAAACTACGAGCAGTACTTC. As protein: CASRRTRANYEQYF.

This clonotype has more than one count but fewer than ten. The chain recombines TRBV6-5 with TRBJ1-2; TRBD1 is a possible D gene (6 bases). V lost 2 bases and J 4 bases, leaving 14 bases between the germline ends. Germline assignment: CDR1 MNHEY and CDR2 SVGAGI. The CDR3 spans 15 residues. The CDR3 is CASSYDRGPSYGYTF. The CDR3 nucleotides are TGTGCCAGCAGTTACGACCGGGGGCCATCCTATGGCTACACCTTC.